Following are 21 T cell receptor beta chains from one sample sequenced in a study of neurological immune-mediated disorders. From the 5' RACE reads, TCRdb called clonotypes with MiXCR, one entry per CDR3 protein. The sample includes tens of thousands of distinct CDR3 sequences, around an eighth of them seen just once. The sequenced sample consisted of PBMCs. The receptors shown here come from a woman between 55 and 75 years old with HTLV-1-associated myelopathy (HAM/TSP).

This clonotype has a count of ten or more. J is TRBJ1-2 and V is TRBV7-9; 10 bases line up with TRBD1. Trimming cost V 7 bases and J 2 bases; bases outside gene matches: 7. CDR3 size: 15 residues. In germline, CDR1 is SEHNR, CDR2 FQNEAQ (reference sequence). The CDR3 loop is CASTHWTGGNYGYTF. The CDR3 bases are TGTGCCAGCACTCACTGGACAGGGGGGAACTATGGCTACACCTTC. Based on the CDR3 plus reference TRBV7-9 and TRBJ1-2, the full variable domain is DTGVSQNPRHKITKRGQNVTFRCDPISEHNRLYWYRQTLGQGPEFLTYFQNEAQLEKSRLLSDRFSAERPKGSFSTLEIQRTEQGDSAMYLCASTHWTGGNYGYTFGSGTRLTVV.

This clonotype has a count of ten or more. The gene calls are TRBV11-2 and TRBJ2-3; D uncertain. Germline loops: CDR1 SGHAT, CDR2 FQNNGV. Between the trimmed V and J ends, which lost 3 bases and 2 bases, there was a span of 9 bases. This CDR3 region has 14 residues. The CDR3 region has the DNA TGTGCCAGCAGCTTTTCGAGAATCACAGATACGCAGTATTTT. This sequence encodes CASSFSRITDTQYF.

This clonotype was seen at least ten times. The V gene is TRBV19, the J gene TRBJ2-3, with a possible D match to TRBD1 (6 bases). The CDR3 runs to 13 residues. Between the trimmed V and J ends, which lost 4 bases and 5 bases, there was a span of 10 bases. CDR1 is LNHDA, CDR2 SQIVND, per germline (reference sequence). As DNA, the CDR3 is TGTGCCAGTAGTAACAGGGCCCGAGATACGCAGTATTTT. Translation gives CASSNRARDTQYF.

This clonotype has a count of ten or more. This chain connects TRBV7-9 to TRBJ2-7; 8 bases agree with TRBD2. The trim removed 1 base at V and 4 bases at J, leaving 3 bases unmatched. In germline, CDR1 is SEHNR, CDR2 FQNEAQ (reference sequence). This CDR3 is 14 amino acids long. For the CDR3, the DNA is TGTGCCAGCAGCTTAGGCGGGGGGTCGTACGAGCAGTACTTC. This sequence encodes CASSLGGGSYEQYF. The full variable domain, rest sourced from reference TRBV7-9 and TRBJ2-7, is DTGVSQNPRHKITKRGQNVTFRCDPISEHNRLYWYRQTLGQGPEFLTYFQNEAQLEKSRLLSDRFSAERPKGSFSTLEIQRTEQGDSAMYLCASSLGGGSYEQYFGPGTRLTVT.

With regard to this clonotype: This may be a read error, as it is one base from a much larger clone. This chain connects TRBV18 to TRBJ2-4, with no clear D. The CDR3 spans 14 residues. CDR1 KGHSH and CDR2 LQKENI come from the germline V gene. DNA of the CDR3: TGTGCCAGCTCACCAGGCAGAACTAAAAACATTCGGTACTTC. It translates to CASSPGRTKNIRYF.

This clonotype was counted a few times. V gene TRBV6-5 combines with J gene TRBJ1-1, with unresolved D. There are 16 residues in the CDR3. The germline V and J ends were trimmed by 5 bases and 0 bases, with 16 bases remaining between them. Germline values: CDR1 MNHEY, CDR2 SVGAGI. This chain's CDR3 is CASSNPDTSLNTEAFF. In DNA, the CDR3 is TGTGCCAGCAGTAACCCTGACACCTCCTTGAACACTGAAGCTTTCTTT.

This clonotype was recorded at least ten times. CDR3 loop: CASSNGWGYEQYF. The CDR3 bases are TGTGCCAGCAGCAACGGATGGGGTTACGAGCAGTACTTC. The J gene is TRBJ2-7, the V gene TRBV11-3, with unresolved D. The CDR3 totals 13 residues. V lost 5 bases to trimming and J lost 4 bases, with 12 bases between them. The germline V gene encodes CDR1 SGHNT and CDR2 YENEEA.

This clonotype was found many times. The V gene is TRBV9, the J gene TRBJ2-1, with 8 bases that match TRBD1. Germline CDR1 is SGDLS and CDR2 is YYNGEE. J gave up 9 bases and V 0 bases, and 11 bases lay outside the gene matches. This CDR3 contains 16 residues. CDR3 sequence reads: CASSVASGTGVGEQFF. The CDR3, as DNA: TGTGCCAGCAGCGTAGCAAGTGGGACAGGAGTCGGTGAGCAGTTCTTC.

The table lists this clonotype with many counts. The genes are TRBV19 and TRBJ1-2; no firm D call. CDR1 LNHDA and CDR2 SQIVND come from the germline V gene (reference sequence). Trimming took 1 base from V and 5 from J, leaving 11 bases between them. This CDR3 contains 14 residues. The CDR3 DNA reads TGTGCCAGTAGTATAGCACTGCGGGAATATGGCTACACCTTC. Its translation: CASSIALREYGYTF.

This rearrangement joins TRBV11-2 to TRBJ2-3, with D maybe TRBD2 (5 bases). Trimming removed 3 bases at V and 5 bases at J, with 18 bases between. This CDR3 has 16 residues. In germline, CDR1 is SGHAT, CDR2 FQNNGV. The CDR3 loop reads CASSFGSGPFGDTQYF. The CDR3 bases are TGTGCCAGCAGCTTCGGAAGCGGACCCTTCGGAGATACGCAGTATTTT.

This clonotype was found many times. This sequence joins TRBV3-1 and TRBJ2-2, with a weak D call TRBD1 (7 bases). CDR1 and CDR2 (germline): LGHDT, YNNKEL (reference sequence). V was trimmed by 7 bases and J by 4 bases, leaving 13 bases between them. The CDR3 loop spans 14 amino acids. Here the CDR3 DNA reads TGTGCCAGCACGGAGGGACAGTTCACCGGGGAGCTGTTTTTT. Amino acids: CASTEGQFTGELFF.

This clonotype occurred many times. This chain's CDR3 is CASSLWGRDRLDSPLHF. In DNA, the CDR3 is TGTGCCAGCAGTTTATGGGGAAGAGATCGCCTAGATTCACCCCTCCACTTT. The chain couples TRBV12-3 or TRBV12-4 to TRBJ1-6; D remains unclear. The CDR3 runs 17 residues. The germline V and J ends were trimmed by 2 bases and 8 bases, with 19 bases remaining between them.

The V call is TRBV28, the J call TRBJ2-1; no definite D call. Germline loops: CDR1 MDHEN, CDR2 SYDVKM. This CDR3 spans 13 amino acids. Trimming cost V 2 bases and J 6 bases, with 8 bases left between them. The CDR3 nucleotides are TGTGCCAGCAGTTTACAACGACTCAATGAGCAGTTCTTC. This translates into CASSLQRLNEQFF. The entire variable domain, with the rest obtained from reference TRBV28 and TRBJ2-1, is as follows: DVKVTQSSRYLVKRTGEKVFLECVQDMDHENMFWYRQDPGLGLRLIYFSYDVKMKEKGDIPEGYSVSREKKERFSLILESASTNQTSMYLCASSLQRLNEQFFGPGTRLTVL.

There are many counts of this clonotype. The rearrangement links TRBV3-1 to TRBJ2-7; D is unresolved. V dropped 4 bases and J dropped 5 bases, with 9 bases sitting between them. In germline, CDR1 is LGHDT, CDR2 YNNKEL (reference sequence). The CDR3 sequence is 12 residues long. CDR3 bases: TGTGCCAGCAGCCTAAGGAGCGACGAGCAGTACTTC. Residues: CASSLRSDEQYF.

This clonotype has ten or more counts. The gene calls are TRBV20-1 and TRBJ1-3, with 9 positions matching TRBD1. This CDR3 is built from 13 residues. The V and J ends lost 5 bases and 9 bases, in that order; junction bases with no gene match: 8. Germline values: CDR1 DFQATT, CDR2 SNEGSKA (reference sequence). This CDR3 is CSASGQGPGTIYF. DNA of the CDR3: TGCAGTGCTTCGGGACAGGGCCCCGGCACCATATATTTT.

Ten or more counts support this clonotype. The CDR3 here is CASSQEVGRVYGYTF. The CDR3 DNA follows: TGTGCCAGCAGCCAAGAGGTCGGCAGAGTATATGGCTACACCTTC. V is TRBV14 and J is TRBJ1-2; D uncertain. The V end lost 0 bases, the J end lost 5 bases, and 13 bases lay between the germline ends. The CDR3 totals 15 residues. Germline V gene data show CDR1 as SGHDN and CDR2 as FVKESK.

This clonotype was seen repeatedly, ten times or more. The J gene is TRBJ1-2, the V gene TRBV4-1; D is unresolved. The length of the CDR3 is 14 residues. Deletions cut 1 base from V and 2 bases from J, with 8 bases between. Germline CDR1 is MGHRA and CDR2 is YSYEKL. CDR3 protein: CASSQAARNYGYTF. CDR3 in DNA: TGCGCCAGCAGCCAAGCAGCCCGAAACTATGGCTACACCTTC.

This clonotype was counted many times. This chain joins TRBV2 and TRBJ1-2; weak D call: TRBD1 (6 bases). Trimming took off 3 bases at V and 6 bases at J, with 23 bases between the two ends. This CDR3 has 17 residues. The germline V gene encodes CDR1 SNHLY and CDR2 FYNNEI. CDR3 region: CASSDKKTRTALDGYTF. The CDR3 DNA reads TGTGCCAGCAGTGATAAAAAAACCCGGACAGCTTTGGATGGCTACACCTTC.

This clonotype was detected ten times or more. The CDR3 reads CASRRVLSTDTQYF. As DNA, the CDR3 is TGCGCCAGCAGGCGGGTTTTGAGCACAGATACGCAGTATTTT. V gene TRBV5-1 combines with J gene TRBJ2-3; maybe TRBD2 (5 bases). CDR1 and CDR2 (germline): SGHRS, YFSETQ. V shed 5 bases and J shed 0 bases, with 10 bases lying between them. CDR3 length equals 14 residues.

There are many counts of this clonotype. The rearrangement joins TRBV12-3 or TRBV12-4 to TRBJ2-1; D is unclear. V was shortened by 5 bases and J by 6 bases, with 5 bases between the two germline ends. The CDR3 spans 11 residues. CDR3 region: CASSPINEQFF. In nucleotides, the CDR3 is TGTGCCAGCAGTCCGATCAATGAGCAGTTCTTC.

This clonotype has a count of ten or more. The V and J genes are TRBV6-5 and TRBJ2-2; perhaps TRBD1 as D (6 bases). The CDR3 spans 17 residues. V was cut by 5 bases and J by 6 bases, with 22 bases left in between. The germline V gene encodes CDR1 MNHEY and CDR2 SVGAGI. CDR3 sequence (DNA): TGTGCCAGCAGTAGTCCGTGGCAGGGGAGTATCGCCGGGGAGCTGTTTTTT. Encoded protein: CASSSPWQGSIAGELFF.